The 4 T cell receptor beta chains below come from one sample, sequenced in a study of PD-1 blockade in mismatch repair-deficient tumors. Libraries were prepared by immunoSEQ multiplex PCR; TCRdb keeps only in-frame clonotypes and omits some of them. This table holds tens of thousands of clones, approximately 84% found once. Source: PBMCs, taken before pembrolizumab treatment. The receptor source for this set is an adult with mismatch repair-deficient cancer.

This clone turned up a few times. This chain links TRBV10-3 with TRBJ2-7; 10 nucleotides agree with TRBD2. CDR1 is ENHRY and CDR2 is SYGVKD in the germline V gene. The CDR3 is 14 residues long. The junction had 2 bases not matched to a gene; V was cut back by 2 bases and J by 4 bases. The chain's CDR3 is CAISEVAGGYEQYF. CDR3 nucleotides: TGTGCCATCAGTGAGGTAGCGGGAGGATACGAGCAGTACTTC.

This chain links TRBV11-2 with TRBJ2-3; 9 bases are a match to TRBD2. This CDR3 contains 16 residues. J gave up 0 bases and V 5 bases, and 6 bases lay outside the gene matches. In germline, CDR1 is SGHAT, CDR2 FQNNGV. The CDR3, as DNA: TGTGCCAGCAGCATACTAGCGGGTCCTAGCACAGATACGCAGTATTTT. This sequence encodes CASSILAGPSTDTQYF.

In its sample, this clone was seen once. The chain recombines TRBV5-6 with TRBJ2-1, with D perhaps matching TRBD1 (5 bases). The CDR3 has 15 amino acids. The V and J ends lost 1 base and 2 bases respectively, with 10 bases between them. Germline assignment: CDR1 SGHDT and CDR2 YYEEEE. The DNA for the CDR3 is TGTGCCAGCAGCTTGAGCCAGGGTCCCTACAATGAGCAGTTCTTC. It yields the protein CASSLSQGPYNEQFF.

The chain is built from TRBV18 and TRBJ2-2, with 7 positions matching TRBD2. V shed 0 bases, J shed 4 bases, and the junction held 8 bases outside the gene matches. CDR1 and CDR2 from the germline V gene are KGHSH and LQKENI. The CDR3 is 17 amino acids. CDR3 residues: CASSPPGGRGITGELFF. The CDR3, as DNA: TGTGCCAGCTCACCACCGGGCGGGAGAGGTATCACCGGGGAGCTGTTTTTT.